This T cell receptor (beta chain) is drawn from a study of T cells in Graves' hyperthyroidism and ophthalmopathy. In its sample, this clonotype was seen many times. Amplified regions were TCR beta CDR3 sequences from RNA transcripts. Carried out on the TCR CDR3, a first-round RT-PCR used the HTBI primer set. MiXCR, run by TCRdb on the multiplex PCR reads, gives a single entry per CDR3 protein. The profile covers around 530,000 distinct CDR3 sequences, with 15% to 20% appearing a single time and approximately 15% taken by the ten largest. The specimen was blood. This clonotype was sampled from a woman aged 18 to 35 with Graves' ophthalmopathy.

DNA of the CDR3: TGTGCCAGCAGCTATCCCCAGACAGGGGAGGAGACCCAGTACTTC. Its translation: CASSYPQTGEETQYF. V is TRBV7-9 and J is TRBJ2-5; TRBD1 matches 8 bases. From germline, CDR1 is SEHNR and CDR2 FQNEAQ (reference sequence). The CDR3 consists of 15 residues. V lost 4 bases, J lost 5 bases, and 9 bases stayed unmatched.